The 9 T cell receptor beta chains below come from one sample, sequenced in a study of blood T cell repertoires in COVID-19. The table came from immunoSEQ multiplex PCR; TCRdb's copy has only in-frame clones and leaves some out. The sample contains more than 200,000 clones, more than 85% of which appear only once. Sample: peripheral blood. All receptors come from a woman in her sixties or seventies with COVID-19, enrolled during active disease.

The CDR3 region has the DNA TGCGCCAGCAGCTTGGGACGGGAGGGCACTGAAGCTTTCTTT. Its protein product is CASSLGREGTEAFF. The genes are TRBV5-1 and TRBJ1-1; D remains unclear. The CDR3 runs to 14 residues. Germline values: CDR1 SGHRS, CDR2 YFSETQ. Trimming removed 0 bases at V and 4 bases at J, with 10 bases between.

CDR3 DNA sequence: TGTGCCACCAGTGATTCGACAGGGGGCATCTACGAGCAGTACTTC. Its protein product is CATSDSTGGIYEQYF. The chain employs TRBV24-1 and TRBJ2-7, with 10 bases lining up with TRBD1. Trimming took 2 bases from V and 3 from J; bases not matched to a gene: 3. The CDR3 consists of 15 residues. Germline CDR1 KGHDR, CDR2 SFDVKD.

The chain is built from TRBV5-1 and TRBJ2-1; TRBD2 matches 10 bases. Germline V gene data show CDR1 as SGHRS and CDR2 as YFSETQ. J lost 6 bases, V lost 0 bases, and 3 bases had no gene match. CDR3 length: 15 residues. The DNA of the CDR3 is TGCGCCAGCAGCTTGGGTGAGCGGGAGGGCAATGAGCAGTTCTTC. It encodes CASSLGEREGNEQFF. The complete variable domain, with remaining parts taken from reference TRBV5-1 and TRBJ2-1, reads KAGVTQTPRYLIKTRGQQVTLSCSPISGHRSVSWYQQTPGQGLQFLFEYFSETQRNKGNFPGRFSGRQFSNSRSEMNVSTLELGDSALYLCASSLGEREGNEQFFGPGTRLTVL.

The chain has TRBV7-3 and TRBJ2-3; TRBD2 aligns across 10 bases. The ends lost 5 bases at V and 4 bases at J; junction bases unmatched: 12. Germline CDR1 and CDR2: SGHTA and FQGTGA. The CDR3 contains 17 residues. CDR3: CASSLRGLAGVSDTQYF. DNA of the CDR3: TGTGCCAGCAGCCTACGAGGGCTAGCGGGAGTATCAGATACGCAGTATTTT.

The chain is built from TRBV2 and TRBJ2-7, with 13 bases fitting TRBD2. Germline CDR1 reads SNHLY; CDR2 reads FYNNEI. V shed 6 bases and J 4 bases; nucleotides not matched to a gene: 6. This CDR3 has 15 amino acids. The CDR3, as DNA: TGTGCCAGCAGCGCGACTAGCGGGAGGCGGTACGAGCAGTACTTC. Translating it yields CASSATSGRRYEQYF.

Written as DNA, the CDR3 is TGTGCCAGCAGTTTATTAGGGGCTACTAATGAAAAACTGTTTTTT. As protein: CASSLLGATNEKLFF. J is TRBJ1-4 and V is TRBV28, with D possibly matching TRBD1 (5 bases). V was pared by 1 base and J by 2 bases, with 8 bases between. The CDR3 is 15 residues long. CDR1 and CDR2 from the germline V gene are MDHEN and SYDVKM.

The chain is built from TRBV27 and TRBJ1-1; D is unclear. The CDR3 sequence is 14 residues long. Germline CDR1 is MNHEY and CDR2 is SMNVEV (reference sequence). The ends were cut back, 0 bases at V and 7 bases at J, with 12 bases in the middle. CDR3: CASSLSGWGVEAFF. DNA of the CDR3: TGTGCCAGCAGTTTATCGGGTTGGGGAGTTGAAGCTTTCTTT.

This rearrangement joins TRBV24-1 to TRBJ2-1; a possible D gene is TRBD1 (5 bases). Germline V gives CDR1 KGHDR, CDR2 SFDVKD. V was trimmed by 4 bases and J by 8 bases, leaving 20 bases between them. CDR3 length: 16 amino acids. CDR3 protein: CATSDPPSPEGDEQFF. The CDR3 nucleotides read TGTGCCACCAGTGACCCTCCCTCTCCCGAAGGGGATGAGCAGTTCTTC.

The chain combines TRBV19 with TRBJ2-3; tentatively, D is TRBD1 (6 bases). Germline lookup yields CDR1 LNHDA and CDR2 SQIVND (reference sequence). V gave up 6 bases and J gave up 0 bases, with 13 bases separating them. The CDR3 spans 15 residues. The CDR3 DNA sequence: TGTGCCAGTAGCACTGGACAGATTAGCACAGATACGCAGTATTTT. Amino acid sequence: CASSTGQISTDTQYF.